This T cell receptor beta chain was retrieved from a study of cytomegalovirus exposure and HLA in healthy donors (dated by TCRdb to between 2016 and 2019). Context from the whole study: The roughly 670 repertoires of the first cohort and the roughly 120 validation repertoires were produced on the same platform, according to a later analysis. The study aimed to test whether cataloging public T cell receptors could reveal signatures of past pathogen exposure. A separate validation cohort of over a hundred different subjects was used in addition to the 666-subject first cohort. To predict cytomegalovirus infection status, the study brought together high-throughput TCR immunosequencing, statistical association of individual TCRs with disease status, and machine learning. Here is what the overall study found, with its caveats: All 130 or so repertoires were used to score co-occurrence in the validation cohort in a later analysis, because that analysis had no HLA typing for the cohort. Cytomegalovirus status was reported to be diagnosed by the classifier with high specificity and sensitivity in both the original and validation cohorts. A few of the identified cytomegalovirus-associated TCR beta chains were confirmed in vitro to be specific for cytomegalovirus antigens. While some public TCRs were present in many individuals, most TCR sequences turned up only very rarely across donors. A total of 150 or so TCR beta chains were listed by the study as associated with cytomegalovirus. According to the authors, the approach could potentially be generalized to other disease states and immunological phenotypes. A later analysis found that TCRs clustered in the first cohort also tended to co-occur in the 120 validation repertoires, with 90% to 95% of cluster scores above 0.

The germline V and J ends show losses of 5 bases and 0 bases respectively, and no gene match explains 12 bases of the junction. The CDR3 holds 18 amino acids from the cysteine to the phenylalanine. The kept DNA is CDR3 alone, 54 bases in frame from the first base. CDR1 and CDR2 are drawn from the germline V gene: MDHEN, SYDVKM. Library method: the immunoSEQ multiplex PCR assay. From the authors' description of their analysis: To diagnose cytomegalovirus status from the catalog of TCR beta chain sequences, a statistical classification framework was built. The immuneACCESS repertoire file appears here via TCRdb, limited to in-frame rearrangements. These files lack a portion of the clones; in checked studies, under half of the deficit traces to unresolved V genes, and the cause of the others is not known. That table gives V, J and clone size, and the DNA gave D and trimming. This sample has about 280,000 clones in its table, and approximately 87% of those were observed once. The leading ten clones occupy about 0.86% of the sample.

Remarks on this clone: Its antigen is still unknown. There are no base qualities to consult, and no much larger clone falls within one base.

The donors were included in the validation cohort of some 120 subjects, a group kept apart from the approximately 650-subject first cohort. In this chain, TRBV28 is recombined with TRBJ1-5; 8 bases in between match TRBD1. The source material was PBMCs. This sequence was found in a woman aged 18-30 years in good health and CMV-seronegative. The CDR3 region reads CASSGGQGGVYSNQPQHF. The DNA is TGTGCCAGCAGTGGTGGACAGGGTGGGGTTTATAGCAATCAGCCCCAGCATTTT.